The sequence of this T cell receptor beta chain was determined in a study of blood T cell repertoires in COVID-19 (dated by TCRdb to 2019 to 2021). With regard to the full study: Collaborator samples came from the United States, Italy and Spain and covered acute and convalescent phases of COVID-19. The prospective study material was composed of cDNA or gDNA derived from T cells, B-cell-depleted T cells, or PBMCs. Deeply sampled blood TCRbeta repertoires from subjects exposed to, actively infected with, or recovered from COVID-19 were included in the dataset. The repertoires were released in a freely available public database meant as a resource for research on the immune response to SARS-CoV-2. The samples were drawn from the first 160 participants of the ongoing ImmuneRACE study and from 950 to 1,500 subjects provided by 6 global collaborators. Nearly every sample came with metadata listing a de-identified subject ID, COVID-19 status, age in years and sex. HLA class I and class II types, where available, came from metadata supplied by the sample provider rather than from assay-based typing.

The CDR3 numbers 18 residues from cysteine through phenylalanine. Just the 54-base CDR3 DNA is kept, in frame starting at base 1. The germline ends are 15 bases apart after V is trimmed by 0 bases and J by 0 bases. CDR1 MGHRA and CDR2 YSYEKL are derived from the germline V gene. The immunoSEQ Assay, a bias-controlled multiplex PCR, was used to amplify TCRbeta CDR3 regions from genomic DNA. In the original analysis: Nucleated cell counts per sample were estimated from amplification of reference gene primers within the assay. To quantify the absolute abundance of each unique TCRbeta CDR3 rearrangement, sequence reads were collapsed and filtered. Productive Simpson clonality was computed per sample as the square root of Simpson's diversity index over productive rearrangements. TCRdb obtained this table from immuneACCESS and retained in-frame rearrangements with V and J assigned. These tables miss some clones; where compared with another copy, unresolved V genes account for less than half of the shortfall, and the remainder is unexplained. That table furnishes V, J and clone size, whereas the DNA furnished D and trimming. Within this sample are roughly 380,000 clones, with more than 75% of them counted one time only. 1% to 1.5% of the sample lies in the top ten.

Study-wide conclusions, independent of this receptor: How much clinical and demographic metadata was included differed by source and by participant, and the metadata was provided uncurated.

To note about this clone: It lacks a known antigen. No qualities accompany the bases; no much larger clone lies one base away.

Enrolling through a virtual design, the prospective study's participants ranged in age from roughly 18 to 89 years and lived across around 25 United States geographic areas. In the prospective study, cohorts were assigned on the basis of participant-reported clinical history obtained from a screening survey and a study questionnaire. Recovered participants in ImmuneRACE Cohort 3 were defined as having two consecutive negative NP/OP PCR tests, clearance from a healthcare professional, or resolution of symptoms. Each participant in the prospective study had whole blood, serum and a nasopharyngeal or oropharyngeal swab collected by mobile phlebotomists. Over a roughly 2-month period, participants in the prospective study had the option of providing additional blood draws and questionnaires. Before DNA extraction, blood samples from the prospective study were shipped at room temperature or frozen.

Specimen: PBMCs or T cells enriched from blood (not recorded which). The TCR originated in a man aged 30 to 39 who had recovered from COVID-19. Recombination connected TRBV4-1 to TRBJ1-5, with no confident D gene call. The nucleotide sequence is given as TGCGCCAGCAGCCAAGATCCACTCTTGGCGGCTAGCAATCAGCCCCAGCATTTT. Its protein product is CASSQDPLLAASNQPQHF.